This paragraph covers one T cell receptor (beta chain) sequence. In its sample, this clonotype was seen once. Its antigen target is currently unknown. No base-level quality is on record; no much larger clone is a single base apart. A single read is weak support. Library preparation used 5' RACE. This sample was sequenced with a NextSeq 500. To correct for sequencing error and PCR bias, the TCR library protocol tagged individual cDNA molecules with unique molecular identifiers. Sequencing covered both TCR alpha and beta chains, and within each sample the abundances of alpha and beta sequences were tightly co-correlated. In the original analysis: Decombinator V4 was used to annotate TCR sequences for V gene, J gene and CDR3. TCRs were defined as expanded if a significant change between any two time points was detected under a Poisson model with p below 0.0001. TCR abundances were normalised to the total number of TCRs sequenced per sample and expressed as counts per million. TRAV1-2 paired with TRAJ12, TRAJ20 or TRAJ33 defined MAIT TCRs, while TRAV10 paired with TRAJ18 defined iNKT TCRs. A search of VDJdb, accessed on 1 November 2021, was run for TCRs annotated to CMV, EBV and SARS-CoV-2, with TCRs annotated for multiple antigens excluded. TCRdb redid the processing of the public reads, applying fastp at Q25 and MiXCR, and retained in-frame beta chains. Rows are unified per CDR3 protein, each entry keeping the most common DNA and genes. TCRdb, not the original authors, processed these V and J calls. The sample yields around 53,000 distinct CDR3 sequences; around 9.5% were counted once. Over 6.5% of the sample comes from the top ten.

This sample is part of a study of early T cells in non-severe SARS-CoV-2 infection (dated by TCRdb to the early 2020s). Study-level background: Because TCR sequencing relied on bulk RNA taken from unsorted whole blood, pairing of alpha and beta chains was not possible. Results and caveats for the whole study, not just this receptor: VDJdb matching was skewed toward anti-spike CD8 responses, so virus-specific expansions were likely underestimated and private and CD4 specificities were missed.

Set within a cohort of healthcare workers in London, UK, this nested case-control study involved weekly PCR testing of nasopharyngeal swabs along with blood sampling. Between 23 and 31 March 2020, the week of the UK lockdown, healthcare workers were enrolled and then followed up weekly for as long as 16 weeks. There are 16 amino acids in the CDR3, from cysteine to phenylalanine inclusive. Only the CDR3 DNA is retained, 48 bases long and in frame from the first base. CDR1 and CDR2 are drawn from the germline V gene: SQVTM, ANQGSEA. Relative to germline, V is missing 7 bases and J is missing 2 bases, with 14 bases of the junction outside any gene match.

This chain joins TRBV29-1 to TRBJ2-5, with 9 junctional bases fitting TRBD2. The sequenced material came from whole blood. This clonotype was sampled from an adult who was a healthcare worker with PCR-confirmed SARS-CoV-2 infection or an uninfected control (not recorded which). CDR3 reads: CSAPLAGPRGQETQYF. The DNA sequence reads TGCAGCGCCCCACTAGCGGGCCCGAGGGGGCAAGAGACCCAGTACTTC.